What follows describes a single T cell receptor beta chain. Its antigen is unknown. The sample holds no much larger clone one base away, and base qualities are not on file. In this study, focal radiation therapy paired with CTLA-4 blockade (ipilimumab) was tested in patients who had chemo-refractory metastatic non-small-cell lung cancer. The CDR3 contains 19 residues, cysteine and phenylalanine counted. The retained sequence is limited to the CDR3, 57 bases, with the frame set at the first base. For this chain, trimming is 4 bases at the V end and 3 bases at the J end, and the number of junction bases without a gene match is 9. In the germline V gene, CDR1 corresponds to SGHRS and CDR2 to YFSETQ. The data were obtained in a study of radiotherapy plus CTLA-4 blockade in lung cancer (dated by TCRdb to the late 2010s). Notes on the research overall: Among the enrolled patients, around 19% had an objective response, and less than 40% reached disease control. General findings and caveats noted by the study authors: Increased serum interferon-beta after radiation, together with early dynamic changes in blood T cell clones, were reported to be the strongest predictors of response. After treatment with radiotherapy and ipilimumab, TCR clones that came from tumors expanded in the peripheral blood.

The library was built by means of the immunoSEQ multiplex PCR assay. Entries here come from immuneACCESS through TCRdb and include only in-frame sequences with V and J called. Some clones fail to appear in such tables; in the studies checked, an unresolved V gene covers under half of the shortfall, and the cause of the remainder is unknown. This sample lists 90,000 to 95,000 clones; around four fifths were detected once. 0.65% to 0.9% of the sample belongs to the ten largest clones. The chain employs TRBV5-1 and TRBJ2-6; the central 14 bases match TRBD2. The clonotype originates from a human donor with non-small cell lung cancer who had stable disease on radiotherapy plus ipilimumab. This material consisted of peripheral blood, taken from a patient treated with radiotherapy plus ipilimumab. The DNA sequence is TGCGCCAGCAGCCCGGGACTAGCGGGAGATATTCTTGGGGCCAACGTCCTGACTTTC. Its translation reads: CASSPGLAGDILGANVLTF.